One sample yielded the 9 T cell receptor beta chains listed below, sequenced in a study of T cell repertoires in aging, cancer and after chemotherapy (dated by TCRdb to the late 2010s). The sequencer was an Illumina MiSeq. Rearranged TRB sequences spanning V, D and J segments were amplified in a multiplex touch-down PCR with a mixed TRB-A/B primer pool. TCRdb passed the public sequencing reads through fastp at Q25 and MiXCR, retaining productive beta sequences. Duplicate CDR3 protein sequences are folded into a single record with the most common DNA and genes. Recorded for this sample are around 10,000 distinct CDR3 sequences; 38% of them occurred a single time. The top ten clonotypes cover 8.2% of the sample. Genomic DNA extracted from peripheral blood, rather than sorted cells or RNA, was used as the source for amplification of TCR beta rearrangements. Specimen: blood. All receptors derive from a human donor in good health.

This clonotype turned up a few times. The rearrangement links TRBV6-1 to TRBJ2-3; D gene uncertain. Trimming removed 6 bases from V and 7 bases from J, with 11 bases in between. The length of the CDR3 is 12 residues. Germline V gene sequence: CDR1 MNHNS, CDR2 SASEGT. This chain's CDR3 is CASSDAGHTQYF. The CDR3 nucleotides are TGTGCCAGCAGCGATGCCGGTCATACGCAGTATTTT.

In this sample, this clonotype turned up a few times. J is TRBJ1-5 and V is TRBV19, with 7 bases fitting TRBD1. The V gene end was trimmed by 5 bases and the J gene end by 0 bases; junction bases not matched to a gene: 7. This CDR3 is 16 amino acids long. CDR1 and CDR2 from the germline V gene are LNHDA and SQIVND (reference sequence). CDR3 sequence (DNA): TGTGCCAGTAGTTTACGACAGGGTGATAGCAATCAGCCCCAGCATTTT. It translates to CASSLRQGDSNQPQHF.

The J gene is TRBJ1-5, the V gene TRBV6-1; the D gene is possibly TRBD1 (5 bases). Germline CDR1 and CDR2: MNHNS and SASEGT. This CDR3 is 14 amino acids long. V was pared by 4 bases and J by 6 bases, with 13 bases between. CDR3 DNA: TGTGCCAGCAGTGGGCCACAGGTCGGTCAGCCCCAGCATTTT. Translation: CASSGPQVGQPQHF.

V and J are TRBV7-4 and TRBJ2-3; 11 bases line up with TRBD2. Germline V gene data show CDR1 as SGHVT and CDR2 as SQSDAQ. J gave up 2 bases and V 6 bases, and 7 bases lay outside the gene matches. The CDR3 covers 16 residues. In DNA, the CDR3 is TGTGCCAGCAGACGGGGACTAGCGGAGAACACAGATACGCAGTATTTT. It translates to CASRRGLAENTDTQYF.

By share, this clonotype ranks as large (0.1 to 1%). The V and J genes are TRBV29-1 and TRBJ2-2; D not certain. This CDR3 is 12 amino acids long. V lost 4 bases, J lost 2 bases, and 5 bases lay in between. The germline V gene encodes CDR1 SQVTM and CDR2 ANQGSEA. Here the CDR3 DNA reads TGCAGCGTTGGACACAACACCGGGGAGCTGTTTTTT. Residues: CSVGHNTGELFF.

This clonotype was observed a few times. The chain employs TRBV5-4 and TRBJ2-2, with TRBD2 matching 7 bases. The CDR3 extends over 16 amino acids. V lost 0 bases to trimming and J lost 4 bases; unmatched junction nucleotides: 6. Germline values: CDR1 SGHNT, CDR2 YYREEE (reference sequence). CDR3 amino acids: CASSLGTSGSTGELFF. For the CDR3, the DNA is TGTGCCAGCAGCTTGGGGACTAGTGGATCCACCGGGGAGCTGTTTTTT. The whole variable domain, filled in from reference TRBV5-4 and TRBJ2-2, reads ETGVTQSPTHLIKTRGQQVTLRCSSQSGHNTVSWYQQALGQGPQFIFQYYREEENGRGNFPPRFSGLQFPNYSSELNVNALELDDSALYLCASSLGTSGSTGELFFGEGSRLTVL.

The chain combines TRBV5-4 with TRBJ2-6; D unresolved. The V end was cut by 2 bases, the J end by 4 bases, with 7 bases between. Germline V gene lookup returns CDR1 SGHNT and CDR2 YYREEE (reference sequence). CDR3 length equals 14 residues. CDR3: CASSFRLGANVLTF. Written as DNA, the CDR3 is TGTGCCAGCAGCTTCCGTCTCGGGGCCAACGTCCTGACTTTC. Full variable domain (outside the CDR3, taken from reference TRBV5-4 and TRBJ2-6): ETGVTQSPTHLIKTRGQQVTLRCSSQSGHNTVSWYQQALGQGPQFIFQYYREEENGRGNFPPRFSGLQFPNYSSELNVNALELDDSALYLCASSFRLGANVLTFGAGSRLTVL.

The chain employs TRBV27 and TRBJ1-2; D is possibly TRBD1 (5 bases). CDR3 size: 14 residues. V was clipped by 2 bases and J by 2 bases, with 9 bases between them. The germline gives CDR1 MNHEY, CDR2 SMNVEV (reference sequence). CDR3 bases: TGTGCCAGCAGTTTAAAGGCAGGGAACTATGGCTACACCTTC. This translates into CASSLKAGNYGYTF.

By share, this clonotype counts as medium-sized. The J gene is TRBJ2-7, the V gene TRBV5-1; 7 bases line up with TRBD2. V trimming: 0 bases; J trimming: 5 bases; junction bases outside the gene matches: 11. Germline CDR1 SGHRS, CDR2 YFSETQ. CDR3 size: 16 residues. The CDR3 sequence: CASSLVFRRESNEQYF. In DNA, the CDR3 is TGCGCCAGCAGCTTGGTGTTTCGGCGGGAGAGTAACGAGCAGTACTTC.